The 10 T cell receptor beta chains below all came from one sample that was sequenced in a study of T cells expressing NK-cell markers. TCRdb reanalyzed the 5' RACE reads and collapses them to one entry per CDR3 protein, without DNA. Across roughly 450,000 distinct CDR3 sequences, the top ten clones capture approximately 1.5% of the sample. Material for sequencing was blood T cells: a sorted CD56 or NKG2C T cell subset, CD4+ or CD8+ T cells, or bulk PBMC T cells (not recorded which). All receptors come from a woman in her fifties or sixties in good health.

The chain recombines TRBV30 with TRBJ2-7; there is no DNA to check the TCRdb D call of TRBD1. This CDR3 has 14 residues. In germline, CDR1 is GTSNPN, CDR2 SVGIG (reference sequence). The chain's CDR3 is CAWRGSHLTYEQYF.

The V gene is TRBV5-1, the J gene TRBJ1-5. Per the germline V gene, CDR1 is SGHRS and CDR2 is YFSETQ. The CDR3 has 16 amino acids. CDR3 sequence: CASSLGDRQTNQPQHF.

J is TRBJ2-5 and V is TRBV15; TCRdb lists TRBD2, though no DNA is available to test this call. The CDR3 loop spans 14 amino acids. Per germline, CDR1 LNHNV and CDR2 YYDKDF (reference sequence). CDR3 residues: CATSRGGAKETQYF.

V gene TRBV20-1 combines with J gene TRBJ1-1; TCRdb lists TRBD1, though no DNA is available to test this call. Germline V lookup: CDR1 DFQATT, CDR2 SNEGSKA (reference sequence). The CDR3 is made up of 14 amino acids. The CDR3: CSARDKGGSTEAFF.

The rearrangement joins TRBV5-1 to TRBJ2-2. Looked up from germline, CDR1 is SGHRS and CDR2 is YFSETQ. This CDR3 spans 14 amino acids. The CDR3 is CASSLAKVAGELFF.

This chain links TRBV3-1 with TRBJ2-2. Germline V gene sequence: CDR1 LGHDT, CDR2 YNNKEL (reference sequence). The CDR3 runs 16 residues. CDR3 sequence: CASSLGFWVNTGELFF.

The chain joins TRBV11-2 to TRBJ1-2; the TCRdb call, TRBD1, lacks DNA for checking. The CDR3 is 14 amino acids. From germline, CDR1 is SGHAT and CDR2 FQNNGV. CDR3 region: CASSGRGGNYGYTF.

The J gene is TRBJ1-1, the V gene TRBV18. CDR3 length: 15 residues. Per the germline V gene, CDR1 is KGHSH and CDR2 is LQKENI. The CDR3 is CASSPQESSRTEAFF.

The CDR3 reads CASSSSTSGASWGETQYF. The chain has TRBV5-1 and TRBJ2-5; no DNA is available, so the TRBD2 call from TCRdb remains unchecked. CDR1 is SGHRS, CDR2 YFSETQ, per germline. The CDR3 totals 18 residues.

The CDR3 protein is CASSRLAGGIGELFF. The chain is built from TRBV7-7 and TRBJ2-2; no DNA is available, so the TRBD2 call from TCRdb remains unchecked. CDR3 length equals 15 residues. Germline V gene sequence: CDR1 SSHAT, CDR2 FNYEAQ (reference sequence).